Below, 3 T cell receptor beta chains from the same sample are listed, as sequenced in a study of CD8+ T cells in alopecia areata. Isolated RNA was reverse transcribed into cDNA used as the sequencing template. TCRdb's copy holds only in-frame clones and misses some; the assay was immunoSEQ multiplex PCR. The sample holds about 150,000 clones, less than 75% seen once. The sequenced sample was CD8+ T cells sorted from blood. The source of these receptors is a human donor in good health.

The chain carries TRBV27 and TRBJ2-1, with TRBD1 as a possible D gene (6 bases). The CDR3 covers 16 residues. V lost 5 bases to trimming and J lost 5 bases, with 19 bases between them. Looked up from germline, CDR1 is MNHEY and CDR2 is SMNVEV (reference sequence). CDR3 nucleotide sequence: TGTGCCAGCAGTAACCACTTAGAGCCAGGGGACAATGAGCAGTTCTTC. This encodes CASSNHLEPGDNEQFF.

This chain uses TRBV7-9 with TRBJ2-5, with D uncertain. V was clipped by 3 bases and J by 5 bases, with 7 bases between them. The CDR3 extends over 12 amino acids. Germline V gene data show CDR1 as SEHNR and CDR2 as FQNEAQ (reference sequence). The CDR3 loop is CASSLSEETQYF. The DNA for the CDR3 is TGTGCCAGCAGCTTGAGCGAGGAGACCCAGTACTTC.

There are many counts of this clone. CDR3 in DNA: TGTGCCAGCAGTGAAAGGGGGGGCTCCTACAATGAGCAGTTCTTC. It specifies CASSERGGSYNEQFF. This chain uses TRBV2 with TRBJ2-1, with TRBD2 as a possible D gene (7 bases). V gave up 2 bases and J gave up 0 bases, with 8 bases separating them. The CDR3 totals 15 residues. The germline CDR1 and CDR2 sequences are SNHLY and FYNNEI. Variable domain in full (rest from reference TRBV2 and TRBJ2-1): EPEVTQTPSHQVTQMGQEVILRCVPISNHLYFYWYRQILGQKVEFLVSFYNNEISEKSEIFDDQFSVERPDGSNFTLKIRSTKLEDSAMYFCASSERGGSYNEQFFGPGTRLTVL.